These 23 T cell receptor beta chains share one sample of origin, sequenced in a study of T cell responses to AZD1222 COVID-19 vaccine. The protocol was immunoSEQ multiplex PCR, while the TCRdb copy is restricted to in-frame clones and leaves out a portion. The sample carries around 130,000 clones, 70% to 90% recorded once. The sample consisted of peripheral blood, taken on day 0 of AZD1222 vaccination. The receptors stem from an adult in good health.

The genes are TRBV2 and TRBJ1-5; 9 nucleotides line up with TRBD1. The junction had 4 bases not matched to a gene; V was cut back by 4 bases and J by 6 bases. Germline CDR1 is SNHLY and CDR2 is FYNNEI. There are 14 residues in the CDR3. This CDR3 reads CASSGGQGIQPQHF. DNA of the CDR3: TGTGCCAGCAGTGGCGGACAGGGGATTCAGCCCCAGCATTTT.

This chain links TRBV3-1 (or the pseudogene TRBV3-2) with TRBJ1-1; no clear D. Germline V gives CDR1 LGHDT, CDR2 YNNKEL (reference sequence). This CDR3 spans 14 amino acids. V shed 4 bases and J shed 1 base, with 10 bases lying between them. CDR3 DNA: TGTGCCAGCAGCCCCCTGGGTGGGAACACTGAAGCTTTCTTT. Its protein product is CASSPLGGNTEAFF.

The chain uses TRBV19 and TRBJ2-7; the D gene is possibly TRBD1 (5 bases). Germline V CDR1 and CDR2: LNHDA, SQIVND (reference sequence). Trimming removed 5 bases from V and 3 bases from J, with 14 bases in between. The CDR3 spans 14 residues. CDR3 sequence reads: CASSSPGSLYEQYF. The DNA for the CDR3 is TGTGCCAGTAGTTCCCCAGGGTCCCTCTACGAGCAGTACTTC.

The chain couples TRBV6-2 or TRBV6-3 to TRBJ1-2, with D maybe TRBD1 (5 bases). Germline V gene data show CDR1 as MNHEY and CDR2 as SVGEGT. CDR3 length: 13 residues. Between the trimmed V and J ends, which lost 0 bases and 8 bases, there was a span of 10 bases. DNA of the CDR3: TGTGCCAGCAGTTACTCGACGGGGCACGGCTACACCTTC. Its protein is CASSYSTGHGYTF.

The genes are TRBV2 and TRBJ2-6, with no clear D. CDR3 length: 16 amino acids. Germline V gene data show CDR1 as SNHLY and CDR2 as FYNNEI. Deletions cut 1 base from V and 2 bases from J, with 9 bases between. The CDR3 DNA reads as TGTGCCAGCAGTGAAGTTTCCAACCCTGGGGCCAACGTCCTGACTTTC. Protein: CASSEVSNPGANVLTF. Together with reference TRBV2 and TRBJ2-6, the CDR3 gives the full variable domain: EPEVTQTPSHQVTQMGQEVILRCVPISNHLYFYWYRQILGQKVEFLVSFYNNEISEKSEIFDDQFSVERPDGSNFTLKIRSTKLEDSAMYFCASSEVSNPGANVLTFGAGSRLTVL.

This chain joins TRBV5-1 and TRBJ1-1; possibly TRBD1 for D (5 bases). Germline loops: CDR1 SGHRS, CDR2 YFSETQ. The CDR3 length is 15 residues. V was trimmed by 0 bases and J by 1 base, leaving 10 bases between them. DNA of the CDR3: TGCGCCAGCAGCTTGGTAGGAGGGACGAACACTGAAGCTTTCTTT. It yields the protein CASSLVGGTNTEAFF.

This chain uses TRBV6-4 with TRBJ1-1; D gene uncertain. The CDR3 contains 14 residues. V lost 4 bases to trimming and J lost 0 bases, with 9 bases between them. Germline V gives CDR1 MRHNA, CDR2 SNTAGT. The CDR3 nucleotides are TGTGCCAGCAGTGCGGAAAGAATGAACACTGAAGCTTTCTTT. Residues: CASSAERMNTEAFF.

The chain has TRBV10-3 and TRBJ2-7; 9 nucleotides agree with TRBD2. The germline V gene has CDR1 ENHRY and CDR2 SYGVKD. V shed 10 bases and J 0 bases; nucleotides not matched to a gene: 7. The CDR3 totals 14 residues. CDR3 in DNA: TGTGCCACCGCAAGTAGCGGGGGCTCCTACGAGCAGTACTTC. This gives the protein CATASSGGSYEQYF.

CDR3 protein: CASSPAGTSGGQNYNEQFF. The DNA for the CDR3 is TGCGCCAGCAGCCCCGCCGGGACTAGCGGGGGGCAAAACTACAATGAGCAGTTCTTC. The chain links TRBV5-1 to TRBJ2-1, with 15 bases matching TRBD2. The CDR3 spans 19 residues. V lost 4 bases to trimming and J lost 3 bases; unmatched junction nucleotides: 11. Germline V gives CDR1 SGHRS, CDR2 YFSETQ.

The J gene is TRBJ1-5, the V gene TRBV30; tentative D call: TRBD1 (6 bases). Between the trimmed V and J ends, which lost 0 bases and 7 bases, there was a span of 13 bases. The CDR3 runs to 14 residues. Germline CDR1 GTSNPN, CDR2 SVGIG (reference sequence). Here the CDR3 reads CAWSVQLGAQPQHF. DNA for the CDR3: TGTGCCTGGAGTGTACAGCTGGGGGCCCAGCCCCAGCATTTT.

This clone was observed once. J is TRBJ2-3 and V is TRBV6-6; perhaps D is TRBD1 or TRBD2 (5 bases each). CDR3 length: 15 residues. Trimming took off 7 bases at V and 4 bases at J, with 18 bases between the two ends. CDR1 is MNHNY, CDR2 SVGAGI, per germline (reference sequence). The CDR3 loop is CASIPARDVADTQYF. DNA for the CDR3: TGTGCCAGCATTCCAGCCAGGGACGTGGCAGATACGCAGTATTTT.

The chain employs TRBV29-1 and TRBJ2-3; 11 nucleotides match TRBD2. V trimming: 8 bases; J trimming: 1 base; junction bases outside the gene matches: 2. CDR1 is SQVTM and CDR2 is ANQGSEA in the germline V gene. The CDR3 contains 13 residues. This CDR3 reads CSLSGGGTDTQYF. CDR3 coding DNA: TGCAGCCTTAGCGGGGGGGGCACAGATACGCAGTATTTT.

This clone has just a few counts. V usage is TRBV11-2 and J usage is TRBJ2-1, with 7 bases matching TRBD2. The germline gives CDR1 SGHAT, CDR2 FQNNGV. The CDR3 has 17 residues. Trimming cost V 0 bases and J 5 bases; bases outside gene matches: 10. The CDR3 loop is CASSLDVWWGRDNEQFF. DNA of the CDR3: TGTGCCAGCAGCTTAGATGTATGGTGGGGGAGGGACAATGAGCAGTTCTTC.

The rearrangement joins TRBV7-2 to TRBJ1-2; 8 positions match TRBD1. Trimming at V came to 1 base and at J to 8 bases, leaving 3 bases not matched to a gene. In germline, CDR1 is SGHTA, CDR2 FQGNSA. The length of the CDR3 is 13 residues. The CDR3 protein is CASSLVQGEGYTF. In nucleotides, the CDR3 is TGTGCCAGCAGCTTAGTACAGGGGGAAGGCTACACCTTC. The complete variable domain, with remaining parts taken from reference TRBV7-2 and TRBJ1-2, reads GAGVSQSPSNKVTEKGKDVELRCDPISGHTALYWYRQSLGQGLEFLIYFQGNSAPDKSGLPSDRFSAERTGGSVSTLTIQRTQQEDSAVYLCASSLVQGEGYTFGSGTRLTVV.

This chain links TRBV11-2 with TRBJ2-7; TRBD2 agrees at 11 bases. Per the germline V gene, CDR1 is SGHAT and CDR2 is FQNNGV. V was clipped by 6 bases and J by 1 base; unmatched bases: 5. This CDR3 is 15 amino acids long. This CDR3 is CASRNLAGGSYEQYF. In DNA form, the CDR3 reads TGTGCCAGCAGAAATTTAGCGGGGGGGTCCTACGAGCAGTACTTC.

CDR3 sequence (DNA): TGTGCCTGGCAGGGGGTTGGAACTGAAGCTTTCTTT. Residues: CAWQGVGTEAFF. The chain joins TRBV30 to TRBJ1-1; 7 nucleotides align to TRBD1. Germline assignment: CDR1 GTSNPN and CDR2 SVGIG (reference sequence). J lost 5 bases, V lost 5 bases, and 5 bases had no gene match. The CDR3 is made up of 12 amino acids.

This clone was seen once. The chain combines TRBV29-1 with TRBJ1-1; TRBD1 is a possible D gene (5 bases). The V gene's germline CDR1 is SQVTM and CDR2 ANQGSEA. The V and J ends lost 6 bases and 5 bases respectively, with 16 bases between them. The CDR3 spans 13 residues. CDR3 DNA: TGCAGCGTCGAACAGACAGAGGGGACTGAAGCTTTCTTT. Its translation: CSVEQTEGTEAFF. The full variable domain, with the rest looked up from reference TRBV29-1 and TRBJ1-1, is SAVISQKPSRDICQRGTSLTIQCQVDSQVTMMFWYRQQPGQSLTLIATANQGSEATYESGFVIDKFPISRPNLTFSTLTVSNMSPEDSSIYLCSVEQTEGTEAFFGQGTRLTVV.

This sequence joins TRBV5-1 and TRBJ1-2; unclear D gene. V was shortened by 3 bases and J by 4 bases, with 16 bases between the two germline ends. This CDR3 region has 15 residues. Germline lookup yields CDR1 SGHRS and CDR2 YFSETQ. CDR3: CASSSGEPRSYGYTF. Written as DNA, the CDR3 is TGCGCCAGCAGCTCTGGAGAGCCCAGGAGCTATGGCTACACCTTC. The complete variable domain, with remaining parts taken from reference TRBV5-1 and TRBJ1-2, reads KAGVTQTPRYLIKTRGQQVTLSCSPISGHRSVSWYQQTPGQGLQFLFEYFSETQRNKGNFPGRFSGRQFSNSRSEMNVSTLELGDSALYLCASSSGEPRSYGYTFGSGTRLTVV.

The CDR3 nucleotides read TGTGCCAGCAGCCGGGACAGGGAGACCCAGTACTTC. Translation: CASSRDRETQYF. This sequence joins TRBV11-2 and TRBJ2-5; 8 nucleotides line up with TRBD1. This CDR3 comprises 12 residues. V shed 5 bases, J shed 5 bases, and the junction held 1 base outside the gene matches. CDR1 SGHAT and CDR2 FQNNGV come from the germline V gene. Variable domain in full (rest from reference TRBV11-2 and TRBJ2-5): EAGVAQSPRYKIIEKRQSVAFWCNPISGHATLYWYQQILGQGPKLLIQFQNNGVVDDSQLPKDRFSAERLKGVDSTLKIQPAKLEDSAVYLCASSRDRETQYFGPGTRLLVL.

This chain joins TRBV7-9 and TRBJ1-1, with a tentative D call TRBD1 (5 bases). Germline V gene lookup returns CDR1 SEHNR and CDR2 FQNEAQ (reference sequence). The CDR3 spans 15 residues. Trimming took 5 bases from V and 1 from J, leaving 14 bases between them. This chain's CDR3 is CASSGWPGQNTEAFF. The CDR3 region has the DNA TGTGCCAGCAGCGGATGGCCAGGGCAGAACACTGAAGCTTTCTTT.

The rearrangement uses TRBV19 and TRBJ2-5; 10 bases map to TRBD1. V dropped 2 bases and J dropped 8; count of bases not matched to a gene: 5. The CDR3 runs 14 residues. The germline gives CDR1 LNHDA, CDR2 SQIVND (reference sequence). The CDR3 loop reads CASSIPGTGVTQYF. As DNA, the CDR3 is TGTGCCAGTAGTATACCCGGGACAGGGGTAACCCAGTACTTC.

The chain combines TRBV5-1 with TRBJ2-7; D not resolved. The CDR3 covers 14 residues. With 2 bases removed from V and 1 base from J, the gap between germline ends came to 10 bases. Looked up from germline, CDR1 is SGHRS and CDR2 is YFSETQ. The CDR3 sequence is CASSFYESSYEQYF. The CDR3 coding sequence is TGCGCCAGCAGCTTTTACGAGAGTTCCTACGAGCAGTACTTC.

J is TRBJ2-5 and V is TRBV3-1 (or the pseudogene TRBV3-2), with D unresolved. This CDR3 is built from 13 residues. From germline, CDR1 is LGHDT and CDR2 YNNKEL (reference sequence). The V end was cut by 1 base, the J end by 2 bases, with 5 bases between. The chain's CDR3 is CASSQGVQETQYF. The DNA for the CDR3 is TGTGCCAGCAGCCAAGGGGTGCAAGAGACCCAGTACTTC.